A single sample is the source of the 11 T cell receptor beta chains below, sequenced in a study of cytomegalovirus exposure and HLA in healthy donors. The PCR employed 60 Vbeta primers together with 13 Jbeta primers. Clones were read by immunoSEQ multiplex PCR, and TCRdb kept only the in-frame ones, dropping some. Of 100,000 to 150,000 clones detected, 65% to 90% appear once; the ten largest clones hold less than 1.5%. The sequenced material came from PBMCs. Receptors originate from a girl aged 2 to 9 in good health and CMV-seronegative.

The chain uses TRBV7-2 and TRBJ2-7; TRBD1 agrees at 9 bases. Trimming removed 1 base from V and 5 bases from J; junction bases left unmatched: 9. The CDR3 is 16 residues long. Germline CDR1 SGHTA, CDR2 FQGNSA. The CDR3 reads CASSLGVGGQGNEQYF. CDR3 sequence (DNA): TGTGCCAGCAGCTTAGGGGTAGGGGGACAGGGCAACGAGCAGTACTTC.

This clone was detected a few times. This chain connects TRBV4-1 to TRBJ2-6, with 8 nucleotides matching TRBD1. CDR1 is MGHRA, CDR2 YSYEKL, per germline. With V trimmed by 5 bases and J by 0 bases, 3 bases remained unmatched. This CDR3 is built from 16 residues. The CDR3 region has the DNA TGCGCCAGCAGCGGACAGGGTTTCTCTGGGGCCAACGTCCTGACTTTC. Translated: CASSGQGFSGANVLTF.

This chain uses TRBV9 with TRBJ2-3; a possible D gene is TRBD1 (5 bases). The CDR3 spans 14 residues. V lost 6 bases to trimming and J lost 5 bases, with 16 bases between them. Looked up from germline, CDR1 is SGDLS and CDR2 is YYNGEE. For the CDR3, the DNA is TGTGCCAGCACCCCAGGGTCCGCTGAAGATACGCAGTATTTT. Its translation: CASTPGSAEDTQYF.

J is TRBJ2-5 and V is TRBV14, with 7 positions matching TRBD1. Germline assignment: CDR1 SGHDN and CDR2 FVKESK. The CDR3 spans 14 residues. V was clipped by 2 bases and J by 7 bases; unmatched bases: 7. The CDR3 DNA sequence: TGTGCCAGCAGCCAAATGGACAGGCGAGGGACCCAGTACTTC. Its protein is CASSQMDRRGTQYF.

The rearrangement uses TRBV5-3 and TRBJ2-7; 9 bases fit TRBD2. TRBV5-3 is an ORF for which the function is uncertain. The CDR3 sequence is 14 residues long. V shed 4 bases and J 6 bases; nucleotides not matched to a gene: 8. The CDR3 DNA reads TGTGCCAGAAGCGGCCCGGGACTAGCCGTCGAGCAGTACTTC. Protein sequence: CARSGPGLAVEQYF.

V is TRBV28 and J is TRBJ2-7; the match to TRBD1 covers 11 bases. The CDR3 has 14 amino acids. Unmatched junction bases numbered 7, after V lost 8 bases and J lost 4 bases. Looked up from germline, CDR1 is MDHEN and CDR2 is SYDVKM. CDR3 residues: CASAGQGVMYEQYF. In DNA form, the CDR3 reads TGTGCCAGCGCGGGACAGGGGGTTATGTACGAGCAGTACTTC. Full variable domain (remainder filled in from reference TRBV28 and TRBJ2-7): DVKVTQSSRYLVKRTGEKVFLECVQDMDHENMFWYRQDPGLGLRLIYFSYDVKMKEKGDIPEGYSVSREKKERFSLILESASTNQTSMYLCASAGQGVMYEQYFGPGTRLTVT.

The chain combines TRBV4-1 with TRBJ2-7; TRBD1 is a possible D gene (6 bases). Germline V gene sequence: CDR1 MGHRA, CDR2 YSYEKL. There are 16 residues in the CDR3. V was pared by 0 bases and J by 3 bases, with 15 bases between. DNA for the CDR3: TGCGCCAGCAGCCAAGATCTCGCGACAGGCTACTACGAGCAGTACTTC. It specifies CASSQDLATGYYEQYF.

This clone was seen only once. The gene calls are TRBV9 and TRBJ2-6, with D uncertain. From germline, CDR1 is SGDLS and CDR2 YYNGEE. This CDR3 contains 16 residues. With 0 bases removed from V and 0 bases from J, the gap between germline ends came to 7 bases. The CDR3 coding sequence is TGTGCCAGCAGCGTAGGCGCCCGCTCTGGGGCCAACGTCCTGACTTTC. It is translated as CASSVGARSGANVLTF.

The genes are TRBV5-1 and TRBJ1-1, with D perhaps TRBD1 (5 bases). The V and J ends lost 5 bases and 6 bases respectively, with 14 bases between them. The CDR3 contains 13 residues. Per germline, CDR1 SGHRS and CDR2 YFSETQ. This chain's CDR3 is CASRGTPQPEAFF. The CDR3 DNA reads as TGCGCCAGCAGGGGGACTCCCCAGCCTGAAGCTTTCTTT.

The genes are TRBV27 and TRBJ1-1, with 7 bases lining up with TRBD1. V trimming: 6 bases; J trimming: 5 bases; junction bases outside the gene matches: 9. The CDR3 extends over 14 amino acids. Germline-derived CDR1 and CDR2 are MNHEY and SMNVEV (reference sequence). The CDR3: CASRDLGTVTEAFF. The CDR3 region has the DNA TGTGCCAGCAGGGACCTTGGGACAGTTACTGAAGCTTTCTTT.

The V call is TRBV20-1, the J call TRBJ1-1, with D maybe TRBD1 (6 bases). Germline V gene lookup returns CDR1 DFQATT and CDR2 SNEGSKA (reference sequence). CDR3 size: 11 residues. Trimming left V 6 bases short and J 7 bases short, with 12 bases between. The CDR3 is CSAEGEFEAFF. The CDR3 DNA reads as TGCAGTGCCGAGGGGGAGTTTGAAGCTTTCTTT.